This passage covers 29 T cell receptor beta chains from one sample sequenced in a study of blood T cell repertoires in COVID-19. The protocol was immunoSEQ multiplex PCR, while the TCRdb copy is restricted to in-frame clones and leaves out a portion. The sample holds more than 300,000 clones, roughly nine tenths seen once. What was sequenced was PBMCs or T cells enriched from blood (not recorded which). These TCRs come from a middle-aged woman who had been exposed to COVID-19.

As to this clone: This sample includes further DNA sequences coding for the same CDR3. This chain uses TRBV7-9 with TRBJ1-1; no reliable D call. The CDR3 has 11 residues. Trimming took 1 base from V and 7 from J, leaving 4 bases between them. Germline lookup yields CDR1 SEHNR and CDR2 FQNEAQ (reference sequence). As DNA, the CDR3 is TGTGCCAGCAGCTTAGGCAGTGAAGCTTTCTTT. This sequence encodes CASSLGSEAFF.

The V and J genes are TRBV15 and TRBJ1-3; maybe TRBD1 (5 bases). Germline CDR1 is LNHNV and CDR2 is YYDKDF (reference sequence). The CDR3 has 14 residues. V gave up 5 bases and J gave up 8 bases, with 16 bases separating them. In nucleotides, the CDR3 is TGTGCCACCAGCTCGCCCCATGGGGCCCACACCATATATTTT. It yields the protein CATSSPHGAHTIYF. The whole variable domain, filled in from reference TRBV15 and TRBJ1-3, reads DAMVIQNPRYQVTQFGKPVTLSCSQTLNHNVMYWYQQKSSQAPKLLFHYYDKDFNNEADTPDNFQSRRPNTSFCFLDIRSPGLGDTAMYLCATSSPHGAHTIYFGEGSWLTVV.

V usage is TRBV10-1 and J usage is TRBJ1-2; 8 nucleotides match TRBD1. The CDR3 has 13 residues. Trimming cost V 8 bases and J 11 bases; bases outside gene matches: 13. CDR1 and CDR2 from the germline V gene are WNHNN and SYGVQD (reference sequence). The CDR3 protein is CASSFRDRPGYTF. The CDR3 DNA reads as TGCGCCAGCTCGTTTCGGGACAGGCCTGGTTACACCTTC.

This chain joins TRBV18 and TRBJ1-1; TRBD1 agrees at 8 bases. The CDR3 spans 16 residues. Germline CDR1 is KGHSH and CDR2 is LQKENI. The V gene end was trimmed by 3 bases and the J gene end by 4 bases; junction bases not matched to a gene: 10. CDR3 DNA sequence: TGTGCCAGCTCACCCGCGGACAGGGCAAGGGGCACTGAAGCTTTCTTT. It yields the protein CASSPADRARGTEAFF.

V is TRBV5-5 and J is TRBJ1-3; 7 nucleotides align to TRBD1. V lost 4 bases, J lost 2 bases, and 3 bases stayed unmatched. Germline CDR1 SGHKS, CDR2 YYEKEE (reference sequence). The CDR3 extends over 14 amino acids. For the CDR3, the DNA is TGTGCCAGCAGCCCCCAGGGGGCTGGAAACACCATATATTTT. Protein product: CASSPQGAGNTIYF.

The chain carries TRBV11-1 and TRBJ2-1; 7 nucleotides line up with TRBD2. The trim removed 4 bases at V and 0 bases at J, leaving 3 bases unmatched. Germline lookup yields CDR1 SGHAT and CDR2 FQDESV (reference sequence). CDR3 size: 15 residues. CDR3 residues: CASSSRTSSYNEQFF. Here the CDR3 DNA reads TGTGCCAGCAGCTCAAGGACTAGCTCCTACAATGAGCAGTTCTTC.

This chain joins TRBV7-9 and TRBJ1-1; possible D gene TRBD1, 5 bases. Trimming shortened V by 0 bases and J by 11 bases, and 13 bases separated the two germline ends. CDR1 is SEHNR and CDR2 is FQNEAQ in the germline V gene (reference sequence). The CDR3 contains 13 residues. The CDR3 DNA follows: TGTGCCAGCAGCTTAGCGCAGGGTTCGCGTGCTTTCTTT. Translating gives CASSLAQGSRAFF.

The V call is TRBV3-1 (or the pseudogene TRBV3-2), the J call TRBJ1-3, with D unresolved. This CDR3 region has 14 residues. Between the trimmed V and J ends, which lost 4 bases and 5 bases, there was a span of 12 bases. Germline lookup yields CDR1 LGHDT and CDR2 YNNKEL (reference sequence). CDR3: CASSPTRNRNTIYF. As DNA, the CDR3 is TGTGCCAGCAGCCCGACACGAAATAGAAACACCATATATTTT.

The rearrangement joins TRBV10-3 to TRBJ2-7; maybe TRBD1 (5 bases). This CDR3 is 12 amino acids long. The V and J ends lost 6 bases and 2 bases respectively, with 8 bases between them. Per the germline V gene, CDR1 is ENHRY and CDR2 is SYGVKD. As DNA, the CDR3 is TGTGCCATCAGGGGGCAGACCTACGAGCAGTACTTC. Translation gives CAIRGQTYEQYF.

The count of this clone is one. The chain couples TRBV5-6 to TRBJ1-5; the match to TRBD1 covers 7 bases. V dropped 2 bases and J dropped 6; count of bases not matched to a gene: 5. The CDR3 runs 14 residues. Germline V CDR1 and CDR2: SGHDT, YYEEEE. The CDR3 DNA reads as TGTGCCAGCAGCTTAGGGGGCTTAACTCAGCCCCAGCATTTT. It translates to CASSLGGLTQPQHF.

The gene calls are TRBV28 and TRBJ2-7, with 8 bases aligning to TRBD1. Per germline, CDR1 MDHEN and CDR2 SYDVKM. This CDR3 has 14 amino acids. With V trimmed by 6 bases and J by 4 bases, 8 bases remained unmatched. As DNA, the CDR3 is TGTGCCAGCAGGGCCGTCAGGGGGCAATACGAGCAGTACTTC. Its translation is CASRAVRGQYEQYF.

The rearrangement joins TRBV5-5 to TRBJ1-2; 10 nucleotides agree with TRBD1. CDR3 size: 17 residues. Germline lookup yields CDR1 SGHKS and CDR2 YYEKEE (reference sequence). The ends lost 2 bases at V and 4 bases at J; junction bases unmatched: 11. CDR3: CASSLPMTGGYGYGYTF. CDR3 sequence (DNA): TGTGCCAGCAGCTTACCGATGACAGGGGGCTACGGCTATGGCTACACCTTC. The complete variable domain, with remaining parts taken from reference TRBV5-5 and TRBJ1-2, reads DAGVTQSPTHLIKTRGQQVTLRCSPISGHKSVSWYQQVLGQGPQFIFQYYEKEERGRGNFPDRFSARQFPNYSSELNVNALLLGDSALYLCASSLPMTGGYGYGYTFGSGTRLTVV.

The CDR3 DNA is TGTGCCAGCAGCGTAGGTAGCCTAGCGAGCACAGATACGCAGTATTTT. Translating it yields CASSVGSLASTDTQYF. This rearrangement joins TRBV9 to TRBJ2-3, with TRBD2 as a possible D gene (6 bases). Trimming shortened V by 0 bases and J by 0 bases, and 11 bases separated the two germline ends. This CDR3 has 16 residues. Germline V gene data show CDR1 as SGDLS and CDR2 as YYNGEE.

The chain has TRBV2 and TRBJ1-1; D is ambiguous. This CDR3 is 12 amino acids long. The germline V gene encodes CDR1 SNHLY and CDR2 FYNNEI. Trimming shortened V by 6 bases and J by 1 base, and 6 bases separated the two germline ends. DNA for the CDR3: TGTGCCAGCAGACGACAGAACACTGAAGCTTTCTTT. It is translated as CASRRQNTEAFF.

The chain is built from TRBV19 and TRBJ1-3, with a tentative D call TRBD1 (5 bases). V was cut by 3 bases and J by 0 bases, with 24 bases left in between. The CDR3 contains 20 residues. Germline V CDR1 and CDR2: LNHDA, SQIVND (reference sequence). CDR3 amino acids: CASSMDLGLGLKVSGNTIYF. In DNA form, the CDR3 reads TGTGCCAGTAGTATGGATTTGGGGTTGGGGCTTAAAGTCTCTGGAAACACCATATATTTT.

V usage is TRBV6-1 and J usage is TRBJ1-5; perhaps TRBD1 as D (5 bases). The CDR3 is 17 residues long. Trimming left V 3 bases short and J 6 bases short, with 21 bases between. The V gene's germline CDR1 is MNHNS and CDR2 SASEGT. The CDR3 spells CASSDARDPWGGQPQHF. DNA for the CDR3: TGTGCCAGCAGTGACGCCCGGGACCCCTGGGGAGGTCAGCCCCAGCATTTT.

V is TRBV5-8 and J is TRBJ2-1; D unresolved. The CDR3 sequence is 13 residues long. Germline V gives CDR1 SGHTS, CDR2 YDEGEE. V dropped 3 bases and J dropped 6 bases, with 10 bases sitting between them. Written as DNA, the CDR3 is TGTGCCAGCAGCTGGCGACTTGGCAATGAGCAGTTCTTC. The encoded protein is CASSWRLGNEQFF. The full variable domain, completed using reference TRBV5-8 and TRBJ2-1, is EAGVTQSPTHLIKTRGQQATLRCSPISGHTSVYWYQQALGLGLQFLLWYDEGEERNRGNFPPRFSGRQFPNYSSELNVNALELEDSALYLCASSWRLGNEQFFGPGTRLTVL.

V usage is TRBV27 and J usage is TRBJ2-1, with 10 bases aligning to TRBD1. The V and J ends lost 5 bases and 0 bases, in that order; junction bases with no gene match: 16. This CDR3 region has 20 residues. The germline V gene encodes CDR1 MNHEY and CDR2 SMNVEV (reference sequence). The CDR3 coding sequence is TGTGCCAGCAGTGAAACCGGGACAGGGGTTAAGGATAGCTCCTACAATGAGCAGTTCTTC. Translating gives CASSETGTGVKDSSYNEQFF.

This chain connects TRBV11-1 to TRBJ1-4; D call uncertain. This CDR3 has 16 amino acids. Germline CDR1 is SGHAT and CDR2 is FQDESV (reference sequence). V lost 5 bases, J lost 0 bases, and 13 bases lay in between. The CDR3 sequence is CASSQEPGATNEKLFF. CDR3 in DNA: TGTGCCAGCAGCCAAGAACCGGGTGCAACTAATGAAAAACTGTTTTTT.

The chain links TRBV5-4 to TRBJ2-3; tentatively, D is TRBD1 (6 bases). This CDR3 has 15 residues. V lost 3 bases, J lost 5 bases, and 16 bases lay in between. Germline loops: CDR1 SGHNT, CDR2 YYREEE (reference sequence). The CDR3 DNA reads as TGTGCCAGCAGCTACCTATCGACAGGACGAGATACGCAGTATTTT. This translates into CASSYLSTGRDTQYF. The complete variable domain, with remaining parts taken from reference TRBV5-4 and TRBJ2-3, reads ETGVTQSPTHLIKTRGQQVTLRCSSQSGHNTVSWYQQALGQGPQFIFQYYREEENGRGNFPPRFSGLQFPNYSSELNVNALELDDSALYLCASSYLSTGRDTQYFGPGTRLTVL.

The chain employs TRBV19 and TRBJ2-7, with 8 nucleotides matching TRBD1. Looked up from germline, CDR1 is LNHDA and CDR2 is SQIVND (reference sequence). The CDR3 runs to 17 residues. V lost 5 bases and J lost 3; bases outside the gene matches: 15. The CDR3 protein is CASSVSQGGVRGYEQYF. Here the CDR3 DNA reads TGTGCCAGTAGTGTTTCACAGGGGGGAGTAAGAGGCTACGAGCAGTACTTC.

In this sample, this clone turned up once. The gene calls are TRBV19 and TRBJ2-1; unclear D gene. CDR1 and CDR2 (germline): LNHDA, SQIVND (reference sequence). The germline V and J ends were trimmed by 1 base and 7 bases, with 11 bases remaining between them. CDR3 length: 14 amino acids. CDR3 region: CASSIVVLRNEQFF. CDR3 DNA sequence: TGTGCCAGTAGTATAGTGGTTCTACGGAATGAGCAGTTCTTC. The whole variable domain, remainder taken from reference TRBV19 and TRBJ2-1, is DGGITQSPKYLFRKEGQNVTLSCEQNLNHDAMYWYRQDPGQGLRLIYYSQIVNDFQKGDIAEGYSVSREKKESFPLTVTSAQKNPTAFYLCASSIVVLRNEQFFGPGTRLTVL.

The chain carries TRBV10-1 and TRBJ2-1, with D tentatively TRBD2 (5 bases). CDR3 size: 15 residues. Trimming removed 4 bases at V and 6 bases at J, with 16 bases between. Germline values: CDR1 WNHNN, CDR2 SYGVQD (reference sequence). CDR3 DNA sequence: TGCGCCAGCAGTGTAGAGGGAAGAGCTAGCAATGAGCAGTTCTTC. Its protein is CASSVEGRASNEQFF.

The rearrangement links TRBV24-1 to TRBJ2-2; TRBD1 matches at 10 bases. CDR1 and CDR2 (germline): KGHDR, SFDVKD. The CDR3 consists of 14 residues. V lost 7 bases and J lost 3; bases outside the gene matches: 1. In nucleotides, the CDR3 is TGTGCCACCAGCGGACAGGGGGACACCGGGGAGCTGTTTTTT. Protein sequence: CATSGQGDTGELFF.

J is TRBJ1-1 and V is TRBV27; 11 positions match TRBD1. This CDR3 is built from 16 residues. In germline, CDR1 is MNHEY, CDR2 SMNVEV (reference sequence). After removal of 6 bases from V and 2 bases from J, the junction contained 8 bases not matched to a gene. The CDR3 sequence: CASRRRTGGINTEAFF. The CDR3 DNA reads TGTGCCAGCAGACGTCGGACAGGGGGCATCAACACTGAAGCTTTCTTT.

This chain uses TRBV30 with TRBJ2-7, with 8 bases aligning to TRBD1. Trimming at V came to 5 bases and at J to 1 base, leaving 7 bases not matched to a gene. This CDR3 has 14 residues. CDR1 is GTSNPN, CDR2 SVGIG, per germline (reference sequence). The DNA for the CDR3 is TGTGCCTGGGCTAGGACAGGGAGGTCCTACGAGCAGTACTTC. Amino acid sequence: CAWARTGRSYEQYF.

The CDR3 DNA reads as TGTGCCAGCAGGGCAGGGGGCTATGGCTACACCTTC. The encoded protein is CASRAGGYGYTF. The V and J genes are TRBV6-5 and TRBJ1-2; 7 bases line up with TRBD1. The CDR3 totals 12 residues. Trimming took 6 bases from V and 4 from J; bases not matched to a gene: 2. Germline lookup yields CDR1 MNHEY and CDR2 SVGAGI.

This chain uses TRBV9 with TRBJ2-7, with a possible D match to TRBD2 (5 bases). CDR1 is SGDLS, CDR2 YYNGEE, per germline. Trimming cost V 3 bases and J 7 bases, with 17 bases left between them. The CDR3 consists of 14 residues. The CDR3 protein is CASSAGGRIREQYF. The CDR3 DNA reads as TGTGCCAGCAGCGCCGGAGGAAGGATCCGGGAGCAGTACTTC.

V gene TRBV5-1 combines with J gene TRBJ1-2; D is perhaps TRBD1 (5 bases). CDR1 and CDR2 from the germline V gene are SGHRS and YFSETQ. This CDR3 comprises 15 residues. Trimming removed 0 bases at V and 2 bases at J, with 11 bases between. In nucleotides, the CDR3 is TGCGCCAGCAGCTTGGGGGCAGGGAAAAACTATGGCTACACCTTC. Translated, it gives CASSLGAGKNYGYTF.